Below are 29 T cell receptor beta chains sequenced from a single sample in a study of T cell responses to AZD1222 COVID-19 vaccine (dated by TCRdb to the early 2020s). Library method: the immunoSEQ multiplex PCR assay. Imported from immuneACCESS, the table was reduced by TCRdb to in-frame sequences with V and J called. These copies leave out some clones; in studies compared against another copy, an unresolved V gene accounts for under half, and the cause of the remainder is not known. The sample table lists roughly 150,000 clones, 90% to 95% of them with a count of one. The ten top clones hold less than 1.6% of the sample. What the time point label conveys for this sample: about 28 days (+/-7) after the second vaccine dose. The material sequenced was peripheral blood, taken 28 days after the second AZD1222 dose. Every receptor here comes from an adult who received the AZD1222 COVID-19 vaccine.

The V and J genes are TRBV6-5 and TRBJ1-1; D gene unclear. Germline V gives CDR1 MNHEY, CDR2 SVGAGI. The V end lost 8 bases, the J end lost 6 bases, and 13 bases lay between the germline ends. This CDR3 is built from 12 residues. The CDR3 DNA follows: TGTGCCAGCTGGGGTGGGAGGCCTGAAGCTTTCTTT. Amino acid sequence: CASWGGRPEAFF.

The J gene is TRBJ1-1, the V gene TRBV9; 7 bases are a match to TRBD1. The trim removed 4 bases at V and 1 base at J, leaving 7 bases unmatched. CDR1 is SGDLS, CDR2 YYNGEE, per germline. The CDR3 sequence is 15 residues long. Written as DNA, the CDR3 is TGTGCCAGCAGCCGACGGGACAGAGAGAACACTGAAGCTTTCTTT. Amino acids: CASSRRDRENTEAFF.

The chain has TRBV6-5 and TRBJ1-3, with D perhaps matching TRBD1 (5 bases). CDR1 and CDR2 from the germline V gene are MNHEY and SVGAGI. The CDR3 loop spans 13 amino acids. Trimming shortened V by 5 bases and J by 7 bases, and 12 bases separated the two germline ends. The CDR3 loop is CASSRGLWNTIYF. Written as DNA, the CDR3 is TGTGCCAGCAGTAGGGGCTTGTGGAACACCATATATTTT.

The V and J genes are TRBV18 and TRBJ1-4, with a tentative D call TRBD1 (5 bases). Trimming pared 3 bases from V and 7 bases from J, leaving 9 bases between. This CDR3 has 13 amino acids. Germline CDR1 reads KGHSH; CDR2 reads LQKENI. The CDR3 coding sequence is TGTGCCAGCTCACCCCAGGGTGGTGAAAAACTGTTTTTT. Amino acid sequence: CASSPQGGEKLFF. Full variable domain (remainder filled in from reference TRBV18 and TRBJ1-4): NAGVMQNPRHLVRRRGQEARLRCSPMKGHSHVYWYRQLPEEGLKFMVYLQKENIIDESGMPKERFSAEFPKEGPSILRIQQVVRGDSAAYFCASSPQGGEKLFFGSGTQLSVL.

Only one count was recorded for this clone. The chain combines TRBV7-2 with TRBJ1-6, with 7 bases lining up with TRBD1. CDR1 and CDR2 (germline): SGHTA, FQGNSA. V lost 2 bases and J lost 8; bases outside the gene matches: 12. This CDR3 comprises 17 residues. The CDR3 region has the DNA TGTGCCAGCAGCTTACGCAGACAGGGAGCGGGGGATTCACCCCTCCACTTT. This sequence encodes CASSLRRQGAGDSPLHF. Variable domain in full (rest from reference TRBV7-2 and TRBJ1-6): GAGVSQSPSNKVTEKGKDVELRCDPISGHTALYWYRQSLGQGLEFLIYFQGNSAPDKSGLPSDRFSAERTGGSVSTLTIQRTQQEDSAVYLCASSLRRQGAGDSPLHFGNGTRLTVT.

This chain uses TRBV6-5 with TRBJ1-4, with no clear D. The CDR3 totals 11 residues. The V gene's germline CDR1 is MNHEY and CDR2 SVGAGI. V lost 6 bases and J 5 bases, leaving 4 bases between the germline ends. The chain's CDR3 is CASRMNEKLFF. The CDR3 region has the DNA TGTGCCAGCAGAATGAATGAAAAACTGTTTTTT.

The V and J genes are TRBV5-1 and TRBJ2-2; no clear D gene. CDR3 size: 15 residues. Trimming pared 4 bases from V and 4 bases from J, leaving 14 bases between. Germline V gene sequence: CDR1 SGHRS, CDR2 YFSETQ. The CDR3 sequence is CASSLTGDRTGELFF. CDR3 bases: TGCGCCAGCAGCCTAACCGGTGATCGCACCGGGGAGCTGTTTTTT.

The chain combines TRBV30 with TRBJ1-5; D uncertain. Germline V gene data show CDR1 as GTSNPN and CDR2 as SVGIG (reference sequence). The V end lost 2 bases, the J end lost 0 bases, and 8 bases lay between the germline ends. This CDR3 contains 14 residues. CDR3 in DNA: TGTGCCTGGAGTACGGGGTATAGCAATCAGCCCCAGCATTTT. It yields the protein CAWSTGYSNQPQHF.

This clone was recorded only once. The genes are TRBV7-3 and TRBJ1-2; 9 nucleotides match TRBD1. The CDR3 spans 15 residues. Germline CDR1 is SGHTA and CDR2 is FQGTGA. V was clipped by 4 bases and J by 7 bases; unmatched bases: 10. CDR3 coding DNA: TGTGCCAGCAGCTCTCCGGGACAGGGAAGGTTTGGCTACACCTTC. This translates into CASSSPGQGRFGYTF.

The chain employs TRBV2 and TRBJ1-5; D uncertain. The germline V and J ends were trimmed by 5 bases and 4 bases, with 9 bases remaining between them. The germline gives CDR1 SNHLY, CDR2 FYNNEI. The CDR3 contains 13 residues. The CDR3 nucleotides read TGTGCCAGCAGTATACGTCCAAATCAGCCCCAGCATTTT. Translation: CASSIRPNQPQHF.

The chain has TRBV18 and TRBJ1-2; D not resolved. Germline assignment: CDR1 KGHSH and CDR2 LQKENI. The CDR3 is 13 amino acids. Trimming cost V 0 bases and J 4 bases, with 6 bases left between them. CDR3 DNA sequence: TGTGCCAGCTCACCACCGAACAGCTATGGCTACACCTTC. This encodes CASSPPNSYGYTF.

The V gene is TRBV18, the J gene TRBJ1-3; D not certain. V was pared by 2 bases and J by 0 bases, with 2 bases between. The length of the CDR3 is 13 residues. Per germline, CDR1 KGHSH and CDR2 LQKENI. The CDR3 coding sequence is TGTGCCAGCTCACCAGACTCTGGAAACACCATATATTTT. Translated: CASSPDSGNTIYF.

This clone came up once. The gene calls are TRBV2 and TRBJ2-7, with TRBD1 identical over 8 bases. Germline V gives CDR1 SNHLY, CDR2 FYNNEI. V was clipped by 5 bases and J by 0 bases; unmatched bases: 3. The CDR3 covers 14 residues. CDR3 nucleotides: TGTGCCAGCAGTTCACAGGGGGACTCCTACGAGCAGTACTTC. Its protein is CASSSQGDSYEQYF. Full variable domain (outside the CDR3, taken from reference TRBV2 and TRBJ2-7): EPEVTQTPSHQVTQMGQEVILRCVPISNHLYFYWYRQILGQKVEFLVSFYNNEISEKSEIFDDQFSVERPDGSNFTLKIRSTKLEDSAMYFCASSSQGDSYEQYFGPGTRLTVT.

V and J are TRBV2 and TRBJ2-1; possible D gene TRBD2, 5 bases. Per the germline V gene, CDR1 is SNHLY and CDR2 is FYNNEI. The V and J ends lost 7 bases and 8 bases respectively, with 27 bases between them. The CDR3 is 17 residues long. DNA of the CDR3: TGTGCCAGCATCTCGGCCGTAAGTAGCGAGACAATGGATGAGCAGTTCTTC. Amino acid sequence: CASISAVSSETMDEQFF.

CDR3 nucleotide sequence: TGTGCCAGCAGTTTAAGAGAGAATCAGCCCCAGCATTTT. This gives the protein CASSLRENQPQHF. This chain uses TRBV6-5 with TRBJ1-5; D unclear. This CDR3 region has 13 residues. Germline V lookup: CDR1 MNHEY, CDR2 SVGAGI. V was cut by 4 bases and J by 4 bases, with 8 bases left in between.

This chain joins TRBV7-9 and TRBJ1-1, with D unresolved. The CDR3 sequence is 14 residues long. Germline loops: CDR1 SEHNR, CDR2 FQNEAQ (reference sequence). V gave up 2 bases and J gave up 5 bases, with 12 bases separating them. The CDR3 spells CASSLPESRTEAFF. CDR3 bases: TGTGCCAGCAGCTTACCGGAGAGTCGGACTGAAGCTTTCTTT.

This chain links TRBV14 with TRBJ1-1, with D unresolved. This CDR3 is 14 amino acids long. Trimming removed 0 bases at V and 11 bases at J, with 16 bases between. The germline CDR1 and CDR2 sequences are SGHDN and FVKESK. The CDR3 region has the DNA TGTGCCAGCAGCCAAGATATGTGGACCCCATTCGCTTTCTTT. Encoded protein: CASSQDMWTPFAFF.

The rearrangement links TRBV5-5 to TRBJ1-5; D unresolved. This CDR3 has 16 residues. Trimming cost V 2 bases and J 6 bases, with 18 bases left between them. In germline, CDR1 is SGHKS, CDR2 YYEKEE (reference sequence). The CDR3 sequence is CASSFGIGMGVQPQHF. The CDR3 DNA follows: TGTGCCAGCAGCTTCGGCATAGGTATGGGCGTTCAGCCCCAGCATTTT.

V is TRBV7-8 and J is TRBJ1-2; 7 bases map to TRBD1. V gave up 5 bases and J gave up 0 bases; unmatched junction bases: 6. In germline, CDR1 is SGHVS, CDR2 FQNEAQ. The CDR3 length is 15 residues. CDR3 sequence reads: CASSPRQGANYGYTF. The DNA for the CDR3 is TGTGCCAGCAGCCCTCGACAGGGAGCTAACTATGGCTACACCTTC.

This chain joins TRBV18 and TRBJ1-1; the D gene is possibly TRBD1 (5 bases). The germline CDR1 and CDR2 sequences are KGHSH and LQKENI. CDR3 length equals 14 residues. V shed 3 bases and J shed 1 base, with 9 bases lying between them. CDR3 loop: CASSPAGKNTEAFF. The CDR3, as DNA: TGTGCCAGCTCACCGGCAGGGAAGAACACTGAAGCTTTCTTT.

V is TRBV2 and J is TRBJ2-4, with D maybe TRBD2 (5 bases). V lost 6 bases to trimming and J lost 7 bases, with 13 bases between them. The germline gives CDR1 SNHLY, CDR2 FYNNEI. The CDR3 runs to 13 residues. The CDR3 sequence is CASREPGGNIQYF. The CDR3 coding sequence is TGTGCCAGCAGAGAGCCCGGCGGGAACATTCAGTACTTC.

The chain combines TRBV6-5 with TRBJ2-7; D is perhaps TRBD1 (5 bases). The CDR3 length is 15 residues. Germline V gene lookup returns CDR1 MNHEY and CDR2 SVGAGI. V lost 4 bases, J lost 0 bases, and 13 bases lay in between. CDR3 coding DNA: TGTGCCAGCAGTTCCCGGACATCAAGCTCCTACGAGCAGTACTTC. Amino acids: CASSSRTSSSYEQYF.

This clone was observed once. This chain joins TRBV7-9 and TRBJ2-7; TRBD1 matches at 10 bases. This CDR3 is 15 amino acids long. V dropped 5 bases and J dropped 1; count of bases not matched to a gene: 5. CDR1 SEHNR and CDR2 FQNEAQ come from the germline V gene (reference sequence). The CDR3 DNA sequence: TGTGCCAGCAGCAACCGACAGGGGGCGTCCTACGAGCAGTACTTC. It translates to CASSNRQGASYEQYF.

The chain uses TRBV18 and TRBJ2-3; the D call may be TRBD1 or TRBD2 (6 bases each). The CDR3 is 17 amino acids. Germline lookup yields CDR1 KGHSH and CDR2 LQKENI. V lost 1 base and J 2 bases, leaving 16 bases between the germline ends. CDR3 amino acids: CASSPRLRDIATDTQYF. The CDR3 DNA reads TGTGCCAGCTCACCACGGTTGCGGGACATAGCCACAGATACGCAGTATTTT.

The V call is TRBV7-9, the J call TRBJ1-5, with TRBD1 matching over 8 bases. This CDR3 region has 14 residues. Germline V lookup: CDR1 SEHNR, CDR2 FQNEAQ (reference sequence). The V gene end was trimmed by 5 bases and the J gene end by 4 bases; junction bases not matched to a gene: 4. The CDR3 DNA follows: TGTGCCAGCAGCCTGACAGGGGTTAATCAGCCCCAGCATTTT. Translated: CASSLTGVNQPQHF. The whole variable domain, remainder taken from reference TRBV7-9 and TRBJ1-5, is DTGVSQNPRHKITKRGQNVTFRCDPISEHNRLYWYRQTLGQGPEFLTYFQNEAQLEKSRLLSDRFSAERPKGSFSTLEIQRTEQGDSAMYLCASSLTGVNQPQHFGDGTRLSIL.

The chain employs TRBV28 and TRBJ1-1; D perhaps matches TRBD1 (6 bases). Germline CDR1 is MDHEN and CDR2 is SYDVKM. V lost 4 bases and J 4 bases, leaving 16 bases between the germline ends. This CDR3 is 15 amino acids long. For the CDR3, the DNA is TGTGCCAGCAGTTCCCTCAGGGGAAGGGGCACTGAAGCTTTCTTT. Translating it yields CASSSLRGRGTEAFF. Based on the CDR3 plus reference TRBV28 and TRBJ1-1, the full variable domain is DVKVTQSSRYLVKRTGEKVFLECVQDMDHENMFWYRQDPGLGLRLIYFSYDVKMKEKGDIPEGYSVSREKKERFSLILESASTNQTSMYLCASSSLRGRGTEAFFGQGTRLTVV.

The CDR3 is CASSARTSGPTDTQYF. The CDR3 DNA is TGTGCCAGCAGCGCCCGGACTAGCGGCCCCACAGATACGCAGTATTTT. The V call is TRBV7-9, the J call TRBJ2-3; 10 bases match TRBD2. Trimming at V came to 5 bases and at J to 2 bases, leaving 7 bases not matched to a gene. The CDR3 is made up of 16 amino acids. In germline, CDR1 is SEHNR, CDR2 FQNEAQ (reference sequence).

The chain employs TRBV5-4 and TRBJ2-1, with a weak D call TRBD2 (5 bases). The V gene lost 9 bases and the J gene lost 2 bases, with 9 bases spanning the gap. The CDR3 is 12 amino acids. CDR1 SGHNT and CDR2 YYREEE come from the germline V gene (reference sequence). Written as DNA, the CDR3 is TGTGCCACTCAGGAGGCCTACAATGAGCAGTTCTTC. Its protein product is CATQEAYNEQFF.

V gene TRBV28 combines with J gene TRBJ2-3, with 8 positions matching TRBD2. Germline values: CDR1 MDHEN, CDR2 SYDVKM. V shed 3 bases and J 0 bases; nucleotides not matched to a gene: 2. The CDR3 is made up of 15 amino acids. The CDR3 sequence is CASSFRTSSTDTQYF. For the CDR3, the DNA is TGTGCCAGCAGTTTTCGGACTAGCAGCACAGATACGCAGTATTTT.